This T cell receptor beta chain was captured in a study of cytomegalovirus exposure and HLA in healthy donors (dated by TCRdb to 2016 to 2017). General notes on the study: According to an earlier analysis of a few hundred of the donors, about 180 million T cells yielded 117 million unique TCR beta sequences and 276 Gb of sequence data. An early release covering roughly 640 HLA-typed donors comprised about 300 gigabases of sequencing data and some 79 million unique TCR sequences. Among the roughly 390 genotyped donors, around 79% belonged to the genetic ancestry cluster associated with self-reported Caucasian donors. The study aimed to test whether cataloging public T cell receptors could reveal signatures of past pathogen exposure. The T cell repertoires of 550 to 850 subjects were profiled by immunosequencing and related to cytomegalovirus serostatus. A separate validation cohort of 90 to 150 different subjects was used in addition to the roughly 720-subject first cohort. To predict cytomegalovirus infection status, the study combined high-throughput TCR immunosequencing, statistical association of individual TCRs with disease status, and machine learning. In a later analysis, previously published TCR beta repertoires from 670 or so donors were re-analyzed and high-resolution HLA genotyping was added so that TCR occurrence patterns could be studied. The later analysis used no new phenotypic data to find candidate immune exposures, relying instead on TCR beta sequences and their occurrence across donors. An earlier analysis of fewer than 750 of the donors used high-throughput TCR beta sequencing to judge whether each TCR beta V gene segment behaved as functional or pseudogenic. Donor age, sex, ethnicity and CMV serostatus were collected together with the repertoire data. In a later genetic analysis, genome-wide SNP genotypes for about 55% of the roughly 700 donors were used, and that subset was treated as a discovery cohort. Every discovery cohort repertoire had been produced on one sequencing platform. Class I and class II HLA loci were covered by the typing at four-digit resolution. The number of typed donors differed by locus: about 620-640 for A, B, C, DRB1 and DQB1; approximately 530 for DQA1; around 610 for DPA1; and about 450 for DPB1. Because of strong linkage in the cohort, five DR-DQ haplotypes were treated as single units for association and clustering. Among around 400 genotyped donors of the cohort, an average of 235,054 unique TCR beta nucleotide sequences were sequenced per donor, roughly a sixth of them non-productive. Findings and caveats that apply to the study as a whole: According to a later analysis, parvovirus B19, influenza, CMV and Epstein-Barr virus appeared linked to several top co-occurrence clusters. An association between a missense DCLRE1C variant and V-gene and J-gene trimming of TCR beta chains was found in a later genetic analysis and replicated in an independent cohort. A later analysis found that most CMV-associated TCR beta chains appeared HLA-restricted, with HLA associations seemingly driven largely by CMV exposure. Some IMGT-functional V segments, including TRBV6-2 and TRBV6-3, could not be told apart with the 87-base-pair reads, so those segments were excluded. In both the original and validation cohorts, the classifier was reported to diagnose cytomegalovirus status with high specificity and sensitivity. A later analysis found that TCR association rates varied across HLA loci, with DRB1 alleles showing the most associated TCRs and HLA-C alleles the fewest. The authors suggested that the approach could potentially be extended to other disease states and immunological phenotypes. The sequencing pipeline was judged likely to have produced a cluster of highly shared sequence variants as a technical artifact. HLA typing was unavailable for some donors at each locus, so association tests used only the typed subset. In a later analysis, HLA-associated TCR beta chains were found to be more clonally expanded and to have lower generation probabilities than equally common non-associated chains. The earlier analysis of some 560 of the donors excluded around 17 rarely observed V segments, including chromosome 9 orphons, because counts were too low. The presence/absence analyses assumed that sequencing depth was roughly uniform across donors, and that assumption may not be true. The cohort was sequenced for TCR beta chains only, and without alpha or paired-chain data the features that could be detected were limited. When HLA alleles, especially DR and DQ, strongly co-occurred, TCR associations were difficult to assign to individual alleles. A later analysis associated roughly 17,000 TCR beta sequences with specific HLA alleles at a false discovery rate of 0.05. Correlated functional status among segregating V segments might be attributable to linkage disequilibrium, but an unknown experimental factor could not be ruled out. A later genetic analysis reported fewer N-insertions in productive TCRs among donors in an Asian-associated ancestry cluster than the approximately 670-donor mean. A further reported finding was that TCR beta sequences accurately predicted the HLA-A and HLA-B alleles for most subjects in the first cohort. A few of the identified cytomegalovirus-associated TCR beta chains were confirmed in vitro to be specific for cytomegalovirus antigens. In an earlier analysis of roughly 560 of the donors, most TCR beta V segments were observed in productive rearrangements about 87% or about 30% of the time, broadly matching IMGT annotations. Immune exposure information for the cohort was limited to CMV serostatus. While some public TCRs were present in many individuals, most TCR sequences turned up only very rarely across donors. The study listed 164 TCR beta chains as associated with cytomegalovirus.

A remark on this clone: This receptor's antigen is unknown. Base qualities are not provided; no much larger clone lies one nucleotide away.

The cohort was made up of 500 to 850 healthy bone marrow donors. Cohort members were all nominally healthy when sampled, although unrecorded immune exposures were likely present. The donor tested CMV seronegative and was one of the 352 seronegative cohort members. A peripheral blood sample was collected from each donor, and TCR beta sequencing was performed on peripheral blood mononuclear cells. Genomic DNA extraction from the blood cell samples was performed with the Qiagen DNeasy Blood Extraction Kit. The CDR3 goes from the cysteine to the phenylalanine over 20 residues. CDR3 DNA is the only sequence kept; it has 60 bases, read in frame from the first base. The germline V and J ends show losses of 0 bases and 6 bases respectively, and no gene match explains 20 bases of the junction. CDR1 LNHNV and CDR2 YYDKDF were looked up in the germline V gene (reference sequence). The method was the immunoSEQ multiplex PCR assay. The multiplex PCR relied on a mix of 60 forward primers for TCR Vbeta segments and 13 reverse primers for TCR Jbeta segments. The CDR3 region of rearranged TCR beta genes was amplified from genomic DNA by a multiplex PCR assay. The amplified TCR beta libraries were sequenced on the Illumina HiSeq System as 87-base-pair reads. Turning to the authors' computational methods: A later analysis counted approximately 74 million unique TCR beta chains across the 690 or so repertoires, and some 12 million of these chains were shared by at least two donors. To remove PCR and sequencing errors, raw reads were error-corrected and collapsed into unique sequences using a nearest-neighbor algorithm that merged closely related sequences. Alignment of CDR3 sequences to IMGT reference sequences was used to assign V, D and J gene segments. For a sequence to be retained, at least a six-nucleotide match to both a V gene segment and a J gene segment was required. Rearrangements were called productive when the CDR3 lacked stop codons and stayed in frame with V and J; all others were non-productive. CDR3 was defined by IMGT convention, running from the second conserved V-encoded cysteine to the conserved J-encoded phenylalanine. Sequences without an unambiguous match to a single V gene segment were excluded from the earlier analysis of about 600 of the donors. In an earlier analysis of 587 of the donors, a V segment was called functional when productive rearrangements were above 56.7%, and segregating when the standard deviation between donors exceeded 5%. A statistical classification framework was developed to diagnose cytomegalovirus status using the catalog of TCR beta chain sequences. A later analysis assigned V and J genes by comparing TCR nucleotide sequences with IMGT/GENE-DB human TR gene sequences. A later analysis assigned CDR3 sequences and most-parsimonious VDJ recombination scenarios with the TCRdist pipeline. A later analysis defined each TCR beta chain by its CDR3 amino acid sequence plus V-gene family, and excluded reads lacking a unique V-gene family. In a later analysis, some 600 highly shared, low-generation-probability nucleotide sequences were removed to address suspected cross-contamination and a sequencing artifact. In a later analysis, a clonal expansion index for each public chain was calculated from normalized within-repertoire ranks of inferred template counts. A later analysis computed generation probabilities with a VDJ recombination model fitted to out-of-frame rearrangements, and checked the results against IGoR. In a later analysis, hypergeometric tests were used to score TCR-TCR, TCR-HLA and TCR-CMV co-occurrence, with a repertoire-size bias correction applied to TCR pairs. In a later analysis, false discovery rates were estimated by permuting HLA or CMV assignments 20 times. A later analysis grouped co-occurring TCRs with DBSCAN, adding TCRdist sequence similarity when clustering within HLA-allele-positive subsets. Repertoires with fewer than 30,000 or more than 120,000 public chains were left out of co-occurrence clustering, as were a handful of repertoires with anomalous nucleotide sharing. In its TCRdb copy, this immuneACCESS table keeps in-frame sequences only and misses some clones. Where compared with another copy, unresolved V genes explain less than half of these, and the others have no known cause. V and J calls and clone size are given by that table; D and trimming were obtained from the DNA. The sample table records 100,000 to 150,000 clones; 80% of these occur just once. Over 0.2% of the sample goes to the ten largest clones.

The receptor chain draws on TRBV15 and TRBJ2-3; 8 middle bases align to TRBD2. The sample taken for sequencing was PBMCs. The receptor comes from a man aged 45-65 years in good health and CMV-seronegative. The encoded CDR3 is CATSRDLTGGPSPKGDTQYF. The DNA sequence is TGTGCCACCAGCAGAGATCTAACGGGAGGGCCATCTCCCAAAGGGGATACGCAGTATTTT.